This TCR beta chain is from a study of identical twins. The study, taken as a whole, reports: Among monozygotic twins, out-of-frame TCR alpha sharing exceeded what models predicted.

Notes on this clonotype: The target antigen is unknown.

CDR1 is GTSNPN and CDR2 is SVGIG in the germline V gene (reference sequence). V was shortened by 1 base and J by 1 base, with 10 bases between the two germline ends. This CDR3 spans 14 amino acids. MiXCR was run by TCRdb on the 5' RACE reads, yielding one entry per CDR3 protein. Of hundreds of thousands of distinct CDR3 sequences listed, over 8% were seen once; the top ten hold 4% to 6%. The chain joins TRBV30 to TRBJ2-5; a possible D gene is TRBD1 (6 bases). The TCR originated in a woman aged 18-29 years in good health. The sample comprised memory (CD45RO+) T cells sorted from blood. CDR3 region: CAWSALRGQETQYF. CDR3 in DNA: TGTGCCTGGAGTGCCCTCAGGGGCCAAGAGACCCAGTACTTC.